The 32 T cell receptor beta chains below come from one sample, sequenced in a study of blood T cells in healthy people across ages. Then a second PCR, running roughly 6 to 12 cycles, was carried out with a sample-barcoded 5' primer and a J-beta primer mix. TCRdb called the 5' RACE reads again in MiXCR, with one record for every CDR3 protein. The sample lists 900,000 to 950,000 distinct CDR3 sequences, roughly 28% occurring once. The same data also contributed to another study, on T cells of mothers and their children.

The sequenced material came from blood. These receptors were collected from a woman aged 35 to 49 in good health.

The V and J genes are TRBV28 and TRBJ2-5; perhaps TRBD2 as D (5 bases). The CDR3 totals 14 residues. Germline V gene sequence: CDR1 MDHEN, CDR2 SYDVKM. Trimming removed 1 base from V and 3 bases from J, with 9 bases in between. The CDR3: CASSLSGGKETQYF. The CDR3 coding sequence is TGTGCCAGCAGTTTATCCGGAGGTAAAGAGACCCAGTACTTC.

Many counts were recorded for this clonotype. This sequence joins TRBV29-1 and TRBJ2-4; a weak D match, TRBD1 (6 bases). The V and J ends lost 6 bases and 0 bases respectively, with 12 bases between them. This CDR3 contains 14 residues. The germline gives CDR1 SQVTM, CDR2 ANQGSEA. CDR3 sequence: CSVPGELAKNIQYF. The DNA of the CDR3 is TGCAGCGTCCCAGGGGAACTAGCCAAAAACATTCAGTACTTC.

The chain employs TRBV4-3 and TRBJ1-3; TRBD1 is a possible D gene (5 bases). Trimming cost V 0 bases and J 4 bases, with 10 bases left between them. The CDR3 runs to 15 residues. CDR1 is LGHNA, CDR2 YSLEER, per germline. For the CDR3, the DNA is TGCGCCAGCAGCCAAGATATGGGGCACGGAAACACCATATATTTT. Protein sequence: CASSQDMGHGNTIYF.

The chain combines TRBV2 with TRBJ1-5, with D possibly TRBD1 on 6 matching bases. Trimming removed 6 bases from V and 6 bases from J, with 15 bases in between. The CDR3 sequence is 14 residues long. In germline, CDR1 is SNHLY, CDR2 FYNNEI. Here the CDR3 reads CASRGVGASQPQHF. The CDR3 region has the DNA TGTGCCAGCAGGGGGGTGGGGGCGAGTCAGCCCCAGCATTTT.

The genes are TRBV5-1 and TRBJ2-7; D is unclear. Germline V gene sequence: CDR1 SGHRS, CDR2 YFSETQ. The ends were cut back, 4 bases at V and 4 bases at J, with 15 bases in the middle. CDR3 length equals 14 residues. The CDR3 reads CASSLKGSEYEQYF. The CDR3 DNA sequence: TGCGCCAGCAGCCTGAAAGGGTCAGAATACGAGCAGTACTTC.

This chain links TRBV28 with TRBJ2-3; D uncertain. CDR3 length equals 13 residues. Germline V lookup: CDR1 MDHEN, CDR2 SYDVKM. Trimming removed 3 bases at V and 7 bases at J, with 11 bases between. The CDR3 nucleotides are TGTGCCAGCAGTTTTTGGACGGTTCATACGCAGTATTTT. Its protein is CASSFWTVHTQYF.

This clonotype appeared a single time. Germline is not matched at one junction end, which may reflect a read error. V and J are TRBV30 and TRBJ1-2; D is unresolved. The germline gives CDR1 GTSNPN, CDR2 SVGIG (reference sequence). This CDR3 region has 14 residues. CDR3 residues: CAWRGRRANYGYIF. The CDR3 DNA is TGTGCCTGGAGGGGCCGCAGAGCTAACTATGGCTACATCTTC.

The J gene is TRBJ2-3, the V gene TRBV28, with 7 nucleotides matching TRBD1. CDR1 and CDR2 from the germline V gene are MDHEN and SYDVKM. The V segment lost 6 bases and the J segment 4 bases; nucleotides outside the gene matches: 10. The CDR3 loop spans 15 amino acids. The chain's CDR3 is CASRPPNRGADTQYF. CDR3 bases: TGTGCCAGCAGACCCCCCAACAGGGGTGCAGATACGCAGTATTTT.

V and J are TRBV11-2 and TRBJ1-1; D ambiguous. Germline V gene data show CDR1 as SGHAT and CDR2 as FQNNGV. This CDR3 is built from 13 residues. The V gene lost 2 bases and the J gene lost 4 bases, with 8 bases spanning the gap. The CDR3 here is CASSLLSSTEAFF. CDR3 bases: TGTGCCAGCAGCTTATTGTCGTCCACTGAAGCTTTCTTT.

The table lists this clonotype with many counts. V is TRBV5-6 and J is TRBJ2-5; TRBD2 matches at 8 bases. Germline CDR1 reads SGHDT; CDR2 reads YYEEEE. This CDR3 has 17 amino acids. V lost 1 base, J lost 4 bases, and 12 bases stayed unmatched. The CDR3 DNA is TGTGCCAGCAGCTTGTTGTACGGGGGGGTTTCTCGAGAGACCCAGTACTTC. Its protein is CASSLLYGGVSRETQYF.

This clonotype was observed a few times. The chain combines TRBV13 with TRBJ2-5; 9 bases are shared with TRBD1. The CDR3 spans 15 residues. The J segment lost 11 bases and the V segment lost 3 bases, leaving 13 bases of the junction unmatched. The germline CDR1 and CDR2 sequences are PRHDT and FYEKMQ (reference sequence). The CDR3 sequence is CASSFPLQGADEQYF. CDR3 sequence (DNA): TGTGCCAGCAGCTTCCCCCTACAGGGGGCGGATGAGCAGTACTTC.

This clonotype appeared a single time. The rearrangement joins TRBV3-1 to TRBJ2-1; 8 nucleotides agree with TRBD2. The CDR3 has 16 amino acids. Germline lookup yields CDR1 LGHDT and CDR2 YNNKEL (reference sequence). Trimming cost V 0 bases and J 7 bases; bases outside gene matches: 8. The CDR3 DNA is TGTGCCAGCAGCCAAGATACTGGCGGGGGGAGGAATGAGCAGTTCTTC. As protein: CASSQDTGGGRNEQFF.

The chain has TRBV2 and TRBJ2-2; 8 bases line up with TRBD1. The V and J ends lost 7 bases and 2 bases, in that order; junction bases with no gene match: 6. Germline V CDR1 and CDR2: SNHLY, FYNNEI. This CDR3 contains 15 residues. This chain's CDR3 is CASIAQGGNTGELFF. For the CDR3, the DNA is TGTGCCAGCATCGCACAGGGGGGAAACACCGGGGAGCTGTTTTTT.

The rearrangement joins TRBV6-1 to TRBJ1-4; D ambiguous. CDR1 is MNHNS, CDR2 SASEGT, per germline. The CDR3 is 13 amino acids. V shed 4 bases and J shed 4 bases, with 7 bases lying between them. The CDR3 region has the DNA TGTGCCAGCAGTGCGGACCGTAATGAAAAACTGTTTTTT. Its translation is CASSADRNEKLFF.

The chain recombines TRBV20-1 with TRBJ1-2; D is undetermined. Germline V gives CDR1 DFQATT, CDR2 SNEGSKA (reference sequence). The CDR3 totals 14 residues. Trimming removed 2 bases at V and 2 bases at J, with 12 bases between. In DNA form, the CDR3 reads TGCAGTGCTAGAAGGGCGGCGGCGAACTATGGCTACACCTTC. This codes for CSARRAAANYGYTF.

The CDR3 nucleotides are TGTGCCAGCAGCCCCGACAGGGCCCGTGGAGAAGCTTTCTTT. It is translated as CASSPDRARGEAFF. The V and J genes are TRBV7-6 and TRBJ1-1; 7 bases are a match to TRBD1. This CDR3 spans 14 amino acids. With V trimmed by 5 bases and J by 8 bases, 11 bases remained unmatched. Germline V CDR1 and CDR2: SGHVS, FNYEAQ. Filled out from reference TRBV7-6 and TRBJ1-1, the complete variable domain reads GAGVSQSPRYKVTKRGQDVALRCDPISGHVSLYWYRQALGQGPEFLTYFNYEAQQDKSGLPNDRFSAERPEGSISTLTIQRTEQRDSAMYRCASSPDRARGEAFFGQGTRLTVV.

The CDR3 reads CASSPGQSHPYEQYF. DNA for the CDR3: TGTGCCAGCAGCCCCGGACAGTCTCATCCCTACGAGCAGTACTTC. J is TRBJ2-7 and V is TRBV21-1; the table's D gene call, TRBD1, was not cross checked with the DNA. TRBV21-1 is a documented pseudogene. The CDR3 extends over 15 amino acids.

This clonotype came up many times. This rearrangement joins TRBV29-1 to TRBJ1-2; no reliable D call. V was clipped by 7 bases and J by 6 bases, with 12 bases between them. Germline CDR1 and CDR2: SQVTM and ANQGSEA. CDR3 length equals 11 residues. CDR3 sequence (DNA): TGCAGCGGGGGTGCCTTGAATGGCTACACCTTC. Translating gives CSGGALNGYTF. Together with reference TRBV29-1 and TRBJ1-2, the CDR3 gives the full variable domain: SAVISQKPSRDICQRGTSLTIQCQVDSQVTMMFWYRQQPGQSLTLIATANQGSEATYESGFVIDKFPISRPNLTFSTLTVSNMSPEDSSIYLCSGGALNGYTFGSGTRLTVV.

This clonotype was observed a handful of times. The gene calls are TRBV9 and TRBJ2-1; D gene uncertain. The J call may be faulty, since TRBJ2-7 better matches the DNA end. Germline CDR1 and CDR2: SGDLS and YYNGEE. This CDR3 contains 14 residues. CDR3 sequence: CASSVGSVYNEQYF. The DNA of the CDR3 is TGTGCCAGCAGCGTAGGCTCCGTCTACAATGAGCAGTACTTC.

The chain carries TRBV5-1 and TRBJ2-5, with TRBD2 as a possible D gene (5 bases). The CDR3 runs 16 residues. Germline V gene data show CDR1 as SGHRS and CDR2 as YFSETQ. Trimming stripped 3 bases from V and 5 bases from J, with 20 bases between. The CDR3 coding sequence is TGCGCCAGCAGCTCGGAGGTTGGCCTCGGTTTTGAGACCCAGTACTTC. Its translation is CASSSEVGLGFETQYF.

In DNA form, the CDR3 reads TGTGCCAGCAGCCAAGATTATCTAACTAATGAAAAACTGTTTTTT. This codes for CASSQDYLTNEKLFF. The chain joins TRBV3-1 to TRBJ1-4, with D hard to call. The CDR3 runs to 15 residues. V was cut by 0 bases and J by 1 base, with 6 bases left in between. CDR1 is LGHDT, CDR2 YNNKEL, per germline (reference sequence).

The chain joins TRBV20-1 to TRBJ1-4; 9 bases fit TRBD1. The CDR3 totals 15 residues. The germline CDR1 and CDR2 sequences are DFQATT and SNEGSKA (reference sequence). The trim removed 0 bases at V and 11 bases at J, leaving 10 bases unmatched. The CDR3 protein is CSARDGTGTTGKLFF. The DNA for the CDR3 is TGCAGTGCTAGAGATGGGACAGGGACTACGGGGAAACTGTTTTTT.

This chain joins TRBV4-1 and TRBJ2-2; 7 bases align to TRBD1. The CDR3 contains 16 residues. With 0 bases clipped from V and 6 bases from J, the junction kept 7 bases outside the gene matches. The V gene's germline CDR1 is MGHRA and CDR2 YSYEKL. The CDR3 here is CASSQDRVRGPGELFF. The CDR3 nucleotides are TGCGCCAGCAGCCAAGATCGGGTTAGGGGGCCCGGGGAGCTGTTTTTT.

This clonotype was recorded once. This may stem from a read error, because a much larger clone lies one nucleotide away. The chain employs TRBV29-1 and TRBJ2-1; a weak D match, TRBD1 (5 bases). This CDR3 region has 12 residues. Trimming pared 6 bases from V and 7 bases from J, leaving 13 bases between. The germline gives CDR1 SQVTM, CDR2 ANQGSEA. CDR3 sequence (DNA): TGCAGCGTGGTTCAAGGGGCGAATGAGCAGTTCTTC. It is translated as CSVVQGANEQFF.

V is TRBV7-8 and J is TRBJ2-7; 8 nucleotides line up with TRBD1. Germline values: CDR1 SGHVS, CDR2 FQNEAQ. The trim removed 4 bases at V and 3 bases at J, leaving 11 bases unmatched. The CDR3 runs 16 residues. Here the CDR3 reads CASSSPQGATRYEQYF. CDR3 coding DNA: TGTGCCAGCAGCTCGCCGCAGGGGGCAACTCGCTACGAGCAGTACTTC.

Ten or more counts support this clonotype. The V gene is TRBV4-1, the J gene TRBJ2-7; the match to TRBD1 covers 7 bases. The CDR3 is 14 amino acids. CDR1 and CDR2 from the germline V gene are MGHRA and YSYEKL. Trimming at V came to 4 bases and at J to 3 bases, leaving 6 bases not matched to a gene. CDR3 sequence reads: CASSRTGVYYEQYF. Written as DNA, the CDR3 is TGCGCCAGCAGCCGCACAGGGGTCTACTACGAGCAGTACTTC.

This clonotype was found a few times. A much larger clonotype is one base distant, so this may be a read error. The chain recombines TRBV6-6 with TRBJ2-4; 9 nucleotides agree with TRBD2. CDR1 and CDR2 from the germline V gene are MNHNY and SVGAGI (reference sequence). CDR3 length: 16 amino acids. Unmatched junction bases numbered 21, after V lost 6 bases and J lost 15 bases. CDR3 bases: TGTGCCAGCAGGAGCCTTGGCGGGGGGGCAGGAATCGAGCTGTACTTC. This translates into CASRSLGGGAGIELYF.

This clonotype appeared a few times. The chain joins TRBV12-3 or TRBV12-4 to TRBJ1-5; 7 bases are a match to TRBD1. V gave up 3 bases and J gave up 3 bases; unmatched junction bases: 11. This CDR3 spans 17 amino acids. The CDR3 loop reads CASSLRPRGQNNQPQHF. CDR3 nucleotides: TGTGCCAGCAGTTTGCGGCCAAGGGGACAGAACAATCAGCCCCAGCATTTT.

In its sample, this clonotype was seen many times. V usage is TRBV9 and J usage is TRBJ2-7; D not resolved. Germline lookup yields CDR1 SGDLS and CDR2 YYNGEE. The V gene lost 2 bases and the J gene lost 9 bases, with 18 bases spanning the gap. The CDR3 contains 14 residues. For the CDR3, the DNA is TGTGCCAGCAGCGTGACGGCTTCCTCACTAACGCAGTACTTC. It encodes CASSVTASSLTQYF. The full variable domain, in which reference TRBV9 and TRBJ2-7 provide the parts outside the CDR3, is DSGVTQTPKHLITATGQRVTLRCSPRSGDLSVYWYQQSLDQGLQFLIQYYNGEERAKGNILERFSAQQFPDLHSELNLSSLELGDSALYFCASSVTASSLTQYFGPGTRLTVT.

The chain uses TRBV9 and TRBJ2-1; D unclear. The V gene's germline CDR1 is SGDLS and CDR2 YYNGEE. V lost 0 bases and J 10 bases, leaving 14 bases between the germline ends. CDR3 length equals 14 residues. CDR3 nucleotides: TGTGCCAGCAGCGTAGGAACATCATCCTACGAGCAGTTCTTC. Translated, it gives CASSVGTSSYEQFF.

This chain connects TRBV5-1 to TRBJ2-1; TRBD1 matches 8 bases. Germline loops: CDR1 SGHRS, CDR2 YFSETQ. V shed 4 bases and J 6 bases; nucleotides not matched to a gene: 9. The CDR3 loop spans 15 amino acids. The CDR3 DNA reads as TGCGCCAGCAGCGACCGGGACAGGATGGGCAATGAGCAGTTCTTC. It encodes CASSDRDRMGNEQFF.

V and J are TRBV28 and TRBJ2-3, with 9 nucleotides matching TRBD2. From germline, CDR1 is MDHEN and CDR2 SYDVKM. The CDR3 covers 19 residues. Trimming took 3 bases from V and 2 from J; bases not matched to a gene: 15. DNA for the CDR3: TGTGCCAGCAGTTTCGGCGTTGTGGCTAGCGGGGCCTTCACAGATACGCAGTATTTT. Its protein is CASSFGVVASGAFTDTQYF.